This record looks at one T cell receptor (beta chain) sequence and its context. What it recognizes is unknown. The source of the sample is a study of OX40 agonist ivuxolimab in advanced cancers. At the level of the study: All patients had ivuxolimab intravenously every 2 weeks at 0.01 to 10 mg/kg.

The table came from immunoSEQ multiplex PCR; TCRdb's copy has only in-frame clones and leaves some out. This sample has about 82,000 clones, with 80% to 90% found just once. Study conclusions and caveats: Low clonal expansion, among the lowest seen, marked partial responders at 0.1-3.0 mg/kg. With doses of 0.1 to 3.0 mg/kg, CD4+ and CD8+ blood T cells had undergone clonal expansion by week 6.

This CDR3 is built from 16 residues. This TCR derives from an adult with an advanced solid tumor such as melanoma, head and neck, liver or kidney cancer. This chain links TRBV12-2 with TRBJ2-7; the D call TRBD2 from the table was never checked on the DNA. TRBV12-2 is marked as a pseudogene. Material: CD4+ or CD8+ T cells sorted from blood, obtained in a trial of the OX40 agonist ivuxolimab. The DNA for the CDR3 is TGTGCAAGTCGCTTACCCCTAGCGGGAGGGCTGGGTGAGCAGTACTTC. It translates to CASRLPLAGGLGEQYF.